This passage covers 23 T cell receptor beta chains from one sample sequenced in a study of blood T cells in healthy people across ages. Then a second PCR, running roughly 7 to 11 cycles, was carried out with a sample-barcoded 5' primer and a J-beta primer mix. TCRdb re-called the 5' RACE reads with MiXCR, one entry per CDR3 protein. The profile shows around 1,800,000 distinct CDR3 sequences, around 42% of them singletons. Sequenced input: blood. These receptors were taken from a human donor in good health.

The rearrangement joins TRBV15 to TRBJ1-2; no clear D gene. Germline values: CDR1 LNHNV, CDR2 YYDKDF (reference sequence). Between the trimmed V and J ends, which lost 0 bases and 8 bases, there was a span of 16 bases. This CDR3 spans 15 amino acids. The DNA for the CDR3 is TGTGCCACCAGCAGAGATCTGGGAACACTATTGGGCTACACCTTC. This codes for CATSRDLGTLLGYTF.

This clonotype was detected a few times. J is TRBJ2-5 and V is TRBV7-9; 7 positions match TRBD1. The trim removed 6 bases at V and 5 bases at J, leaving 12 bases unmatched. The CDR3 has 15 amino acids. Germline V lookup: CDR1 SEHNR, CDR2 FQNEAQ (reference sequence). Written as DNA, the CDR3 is TGTGCCAGCAGGATAACACAGGGGATGGGGGAGACCCAGTACTTC. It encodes CASRITQGMGETQYF.

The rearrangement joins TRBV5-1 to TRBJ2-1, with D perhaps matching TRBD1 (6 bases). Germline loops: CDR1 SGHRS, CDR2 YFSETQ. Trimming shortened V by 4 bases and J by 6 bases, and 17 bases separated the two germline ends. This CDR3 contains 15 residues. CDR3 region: CASSLIQGTSNEQFF. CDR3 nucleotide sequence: TGCGCCAGCAGCCTGATACAGGGTACCTCCAATGAGCAGTTCTTC.

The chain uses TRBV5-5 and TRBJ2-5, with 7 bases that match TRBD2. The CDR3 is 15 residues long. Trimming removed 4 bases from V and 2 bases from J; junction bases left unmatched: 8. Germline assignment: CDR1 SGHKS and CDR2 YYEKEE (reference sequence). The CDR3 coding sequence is TGTGCCAGCAGCGAGAGTTGGACTAGGCAAGAGACCCAGTACTTC. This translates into CASSESWTRQETQYF.

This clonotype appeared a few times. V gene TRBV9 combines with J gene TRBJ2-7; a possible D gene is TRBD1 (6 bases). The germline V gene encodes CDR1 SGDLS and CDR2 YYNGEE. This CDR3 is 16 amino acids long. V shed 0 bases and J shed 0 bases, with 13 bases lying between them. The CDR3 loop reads CASSVAAGGHSYEQYF. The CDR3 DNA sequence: TGTGCCAGCAGCGTAGCTGCTGGGGGCCACTCCTACGAGCAGTACTTC.

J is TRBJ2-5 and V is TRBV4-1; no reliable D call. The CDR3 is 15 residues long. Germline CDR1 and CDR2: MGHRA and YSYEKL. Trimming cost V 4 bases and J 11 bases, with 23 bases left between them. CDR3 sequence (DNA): TGCGCCAGCAGCCGCTACTGGCCCAAGGCGGTTGAGCAGTACTTC. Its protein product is CASSRYWPKAVEQYF.

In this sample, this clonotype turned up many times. The CDR3 DNA sequence: TGTGCCAGTGGGACGGTGAGCTACGAGCAGTACTTC. Translation: CASGTVSYEQYF. The chain is built from TRBV7-6 and TRBJ2-7, with D perhaps TRBD1 or TRBD2 (5 bases each). Germline CDR1 and CDR2: SGHVS and FNYEAQ. The V end lost 9 bases, the J end lost 3 bases, and 12 bases lay between the germline ends. The CDR3 extends over 12 amino acids. Full variable domain (remainder filled in from reference TRBV7-6 and TRBJ2-7): GAGVSQSPRYKVTKRGQDVALRCDPISGHVSLYWYRQALGQGPEFLTYFNYEAQQDKSGLPNDRFSAERPEGSISTLTIQRTEQRDSAMYRCASGTVSYEQYFGPGTRLTVT.

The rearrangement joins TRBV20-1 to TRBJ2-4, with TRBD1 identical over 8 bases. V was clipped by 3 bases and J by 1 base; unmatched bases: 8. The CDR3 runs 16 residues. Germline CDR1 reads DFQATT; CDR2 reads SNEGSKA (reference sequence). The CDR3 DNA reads TGCAGTGCTAGGGGGCTCGGACAGGGTGCCAAAAACATTCAGTACTTC. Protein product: CSARGLGQGAKNIQYF.

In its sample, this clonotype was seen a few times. In DNA, the CDR3 is TGCGCCAGCAGCTCTTCCTCAGTCGGACTAGCGACGGTGGATGAGCAGTTCTTC. Translated, it gives CASSSSSVGLATVDEQFF. The V gene is TRBV5-1, the J gene TRBJ2-1, with TRBD2 matching 9 bases. This CDR3 region has 18 residues. The germline gives CDR1 SGHRS, CDR2 YFSETQ. The V and J ends lost 3 bases and 8 bases, in that order; junction bases with no gene match: 18.

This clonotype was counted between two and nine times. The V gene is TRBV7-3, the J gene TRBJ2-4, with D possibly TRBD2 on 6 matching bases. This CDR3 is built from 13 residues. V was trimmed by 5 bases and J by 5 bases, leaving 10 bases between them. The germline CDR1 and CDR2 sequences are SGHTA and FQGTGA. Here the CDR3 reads CASSPEGQNIQYF. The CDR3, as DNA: TGTGCCAGCAGCCCGGAGGGTCAAAACATTCAGTACTTC.

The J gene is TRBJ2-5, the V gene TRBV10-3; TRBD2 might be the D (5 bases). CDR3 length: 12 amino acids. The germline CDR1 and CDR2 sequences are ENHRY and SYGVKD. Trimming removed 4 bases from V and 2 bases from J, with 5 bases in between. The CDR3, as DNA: TGTGCCATCAGTGGAGGGCAAGAGACCCAGTACTTC. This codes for CAISGGQETQYF.

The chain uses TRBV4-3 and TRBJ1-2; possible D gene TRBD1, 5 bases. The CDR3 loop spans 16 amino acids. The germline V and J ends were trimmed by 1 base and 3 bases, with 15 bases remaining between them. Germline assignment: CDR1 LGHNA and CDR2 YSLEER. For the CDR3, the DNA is TGCGCCAGCAGCCAAGTCGTAGTAGGAGGGGACTATGGCTACACCTTC. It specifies CASSQVVVGGDYGYTF.

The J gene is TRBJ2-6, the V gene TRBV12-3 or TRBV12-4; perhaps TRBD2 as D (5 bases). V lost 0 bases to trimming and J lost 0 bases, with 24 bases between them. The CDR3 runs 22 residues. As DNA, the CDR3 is TGTGCCAGCAGTTTAGCGCTAGTACTACAGACTAATTTCTTCTCTGGGGCCAACGTCCTGACTTTC. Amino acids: CASSLALVLQTNFFSGANVLTF.

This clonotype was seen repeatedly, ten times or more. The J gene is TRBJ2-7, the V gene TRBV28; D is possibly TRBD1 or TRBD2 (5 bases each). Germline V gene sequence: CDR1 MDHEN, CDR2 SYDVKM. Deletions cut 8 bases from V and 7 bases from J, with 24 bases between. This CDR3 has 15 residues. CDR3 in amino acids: CASLTPGDGHSEQYF. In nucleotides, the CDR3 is TGTGCCAGCCTTACCCCCGGGGACGGTCATTCGGAGCAGTACTTC. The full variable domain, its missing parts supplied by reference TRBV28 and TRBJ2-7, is DVKVTQSSRYLVKRTGEKVFLECVQDMDHENMFWYRQDPGLGLRLIYFSYDVKMKEKGDIPEGYSVSREKKERFSLILESASTNQTSMYLCASLTPGDGHSEQYFGPGTRLTVT.

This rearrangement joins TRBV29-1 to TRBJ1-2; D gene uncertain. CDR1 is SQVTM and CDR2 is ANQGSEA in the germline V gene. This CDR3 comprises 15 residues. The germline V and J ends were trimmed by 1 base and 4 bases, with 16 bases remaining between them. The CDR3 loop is CSVEGGFDSFYGYTF. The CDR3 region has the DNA TGCAGCGTTGAAGGGGGATTCGATTCCTTCTATGGCTACACCTTC.

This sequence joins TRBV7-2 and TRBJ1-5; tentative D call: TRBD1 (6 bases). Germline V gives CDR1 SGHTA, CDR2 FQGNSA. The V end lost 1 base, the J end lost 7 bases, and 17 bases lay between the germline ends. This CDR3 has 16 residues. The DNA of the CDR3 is TGTGCCAGCAGCTTAGAGAGCAGGGGACCGGGGCAGCCCCAGCATTTT. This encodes CASSLESRGPGQPQHF. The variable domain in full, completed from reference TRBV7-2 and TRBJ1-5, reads GAGVSQSPSNKVTEKGKDVELRCDPISGHTALYWYRQSLGQGLEFLIYFQGNSAPDKSGLPSDRFSAERTGGSVSTLTIQRTQQEDSAVYLCASSLESRGPGQPQHFGDGTRLSIL.

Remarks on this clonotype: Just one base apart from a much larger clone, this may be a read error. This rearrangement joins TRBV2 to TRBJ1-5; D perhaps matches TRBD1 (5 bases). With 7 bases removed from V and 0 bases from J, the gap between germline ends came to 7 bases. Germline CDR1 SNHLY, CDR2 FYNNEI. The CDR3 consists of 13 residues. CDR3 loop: CASKQDSNQPQHF. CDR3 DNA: TGTGCCAGCAAACAGGATAGCAATCAGCCCCAGCATTTT.

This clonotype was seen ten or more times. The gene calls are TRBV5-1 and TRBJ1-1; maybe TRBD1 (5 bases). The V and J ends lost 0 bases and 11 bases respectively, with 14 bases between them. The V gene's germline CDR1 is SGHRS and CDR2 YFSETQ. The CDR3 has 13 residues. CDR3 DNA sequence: TGCGCCAGCAGCTTGGCCAGGGCCGATCCGGCTTTCTTT. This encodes CASSLARADPAFF.

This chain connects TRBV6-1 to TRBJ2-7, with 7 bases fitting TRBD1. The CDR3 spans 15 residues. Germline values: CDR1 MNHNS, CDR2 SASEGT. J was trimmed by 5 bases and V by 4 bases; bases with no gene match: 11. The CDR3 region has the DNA TGTGCCAGCAGTGGGAGCCACAGGGGTGCCAACGAGCAGTACTTC. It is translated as CASSGSHRGANEQYF.

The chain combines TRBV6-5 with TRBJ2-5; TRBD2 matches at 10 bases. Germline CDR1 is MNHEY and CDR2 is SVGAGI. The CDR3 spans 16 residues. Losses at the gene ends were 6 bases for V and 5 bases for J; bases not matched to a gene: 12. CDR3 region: CASSTLAGSVAETQYF. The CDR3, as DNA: TGTGCCAGCAGCACACTAGCGGGGTCGGTGGCGGAGACCCAGTACTTC.

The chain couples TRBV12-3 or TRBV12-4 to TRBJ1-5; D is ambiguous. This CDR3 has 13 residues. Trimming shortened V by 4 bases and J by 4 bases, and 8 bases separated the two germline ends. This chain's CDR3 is CASSSTKNQPQHF. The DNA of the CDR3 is TGTGCCAGCAGTTCAACAAAGAATCAGCCCCAGCATTTT.

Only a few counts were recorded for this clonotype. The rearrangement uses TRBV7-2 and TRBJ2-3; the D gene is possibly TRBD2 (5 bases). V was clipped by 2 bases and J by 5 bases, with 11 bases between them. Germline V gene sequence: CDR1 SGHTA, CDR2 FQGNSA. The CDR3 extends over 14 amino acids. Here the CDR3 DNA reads TGTGCCAGCAGCTTAAATGCGGGCGGAGATACGCAGTATTTT. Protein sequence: CASSLNAGGDTQYF.

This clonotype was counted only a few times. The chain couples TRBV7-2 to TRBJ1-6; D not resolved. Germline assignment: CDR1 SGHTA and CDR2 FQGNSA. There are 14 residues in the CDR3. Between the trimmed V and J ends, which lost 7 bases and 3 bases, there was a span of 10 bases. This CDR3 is CASTTGIYNSPLHF. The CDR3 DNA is TGTGCCAGCACTACCGGGATCTATAATTCACCCCTCCACTTT.